These 4 T cell receptor beta chains were all obtained from the same sample, sequenced in a study of blood T cell repertoires in COVID-19 (dated by TCRdb to 2019 to 2021). Library method: the immunoSEQ multiplex PCR assay. TCRdb obtained this table from immuneACCESS and retained in-frame rearrangements with V and J assigned. These tables miss some clones; where compared with another copy, unresolved V genes account for less than half of the shortfall, and the remainder is unexplained. In this sample the table shows about 670,000 clones, about nine tenths of which occur a single time. Together, the top ten hold roughly 0.25% of the sample. What was sequenced was peripheral blood. The source is a woman under 30 with acute or convalescent COVID-19.

The chain couples TRBV7-6 to TRBJ1-5, with D perhaps matching TRBD1 (5 bases). Germline V CDR1 and CDR2: SGHVS, FNYEAQ. V was shortened by 1 base and J by 8 bases, with 15 bases between the two germline ends. CDR3 size: 15 residues. The CDR3, as DNA: TGTGCCAGCAGCTTAGTCCCCGGAGGAGGGGAGCCCCAGCATTTT. Translated, it gives CASSLVPGGGEPQHF.

The rearrangement links TRBV12-3 or TRBV12-4 to TRBJ2-1, with a weak D call TRBD2 (5 bases). The V gene lost 6 bases and the J gene lost 6 bases, with 9 bases spanning the gap. This CDR3 comprises 12 residues. Here the CDR3 DNA reads TGTGCCAGCAGCCACAGCGGCAATGAGCAGTTCTTC. It encodes CASSHSGNEQFF.

The V call is TRBV6-5, the J call TRBJ1-5, with TRBD1 matching over 8 bases. The CDR3 totals 16 residues. Germline-derived CDR1 and CDR2 are MNHEY and SVGAGI. The J segment lost 9 bases and the V segment lost 4 bases, leaving 14 bases of the junction unmatched. CDR3 amino acids: CASSSTSGTGDRPQHF. CDR3 nucleotide sequence: TGTGCCAGCAGTTCCACAAGCGGGACAGGCGACCGGCCCCAGCATTTT.

The chain links TRBV27 to TRBJ1-2; TRBD1 matches at 11 bases. CDR3 length: 14 residues. Trimming took 3 bases from V and 4 from J; bases not matched to a gene: 1. Germline loops: CDR1 MNHEY, CDR2 SMNVEV (reference sequence). The CDR3 nucleotides are TGTGCCAGCAGTTTCGGGACAGGGGGCTATGGCTACACCTTC. Its protein is CASSFGTGGYGYTF.